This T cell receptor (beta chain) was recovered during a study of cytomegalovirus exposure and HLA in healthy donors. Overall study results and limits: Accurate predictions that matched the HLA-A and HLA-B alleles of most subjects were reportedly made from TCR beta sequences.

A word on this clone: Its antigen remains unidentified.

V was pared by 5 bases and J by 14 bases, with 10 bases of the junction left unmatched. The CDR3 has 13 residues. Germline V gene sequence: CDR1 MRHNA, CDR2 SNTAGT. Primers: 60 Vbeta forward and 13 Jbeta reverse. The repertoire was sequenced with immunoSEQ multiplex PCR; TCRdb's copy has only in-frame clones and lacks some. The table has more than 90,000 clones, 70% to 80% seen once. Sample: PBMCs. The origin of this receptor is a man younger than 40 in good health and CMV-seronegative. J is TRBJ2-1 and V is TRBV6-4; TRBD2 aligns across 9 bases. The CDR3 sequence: CASSPLSGRIKFF. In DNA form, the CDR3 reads TGTGCCAGCAGTCCCCTAAGCGGGAGGATCAAGTTCTTC.